This note documents a single T cell receptor (beta chain) sequence. The sample belongs to a study of blood T cell repertoires in COVID-19. About the research overall: Acute and convalescent COVID-19 specimens originated in the United States, Italy and Spain.

The CDR3 is 14 amino acids. V gave up 6 bases and J gave up 7 bases; unmatched junction bases: 8. CDR1 LNHDA and CDR2 SQIVND come from the germline V gene (reference sequence). Per the authors' pipeline: Researchers report that nucleated cell counts were estimated from reference gene primer amplification. Method: immunoSEQ multiplex PCR; TCRdb's copy keeps in-frame clones and lacks some. The DNA gave D and trimming, while V, J and clone size come from that table. The repertoire includes tens of thousands of clones, 86% of them detected once, and about 1.2% sits in the top ten. This TCR was recovered from a man between 35 and 55 years old with acute or convalescent COVID-19. The source material was peripheral blood. The chain joins TRBV19 to TRBJ1-1; 10 bases match TRBD1. CDR3 protein: CASRRGQGSFEAFF. DNA of the CDR3: TGTGCCAGTAGGAGGGGACAGGGGTCTTTTGAAGCTTTCTTT.